This TCR beta chain was sequenced in a study of shared clonotypes between healthy human individuals. Those who donated were healthy HIV-negative adults, with no recent acute infections or vaccinations reported. The CDR3 sequence is 15 residues long. V was pared by 4 bases and J by 8 bases, with 16 bases between. Germline V gene lookup returns CDR1 SGHDT and CDR2 YYEEEE. TCRdb's copy holds only in-frame clones and misses some; the assay was immunoSEQ multiplex PCR. The table records 950,000 to 1,100,000 clones, 60% to 80% of them present only once. The rearrangement joins TRBV5-6 to TRBJ1-6; tentatively, D is TRBD1 (5 bases). This clonotype was obtained from a man aged 18 to 29 in good health. What was sequenced was memory CD4+ T cells sorted from blood. As for subset: CD45RA-negative fraction. CDR3 sequence reads: CASSTWGNPYSPLHF. CDR3 nucleotide sequence: TGTGCCAGCAGCACTTGGGGCAATCCGTATTCACCCCTCCACTTT.